The present T cell receptor (beta chain) was sequenced within a study of T cells in Graves' hyperthyroidism and ophthalmopathy. Study details: Prior to any treatment, at the point of initial diagnosis, peripheral blood was collected.

Study-wide results and caveats: Most expanded thyroid clonotypes above 0.001 also appeared in blood. Through a model of 13 V-J features, ophthalmopathy was separated from stable hyperthyroidism.

This CDR3 comprises 12 residues. Germline loops: CDR1 GTSNPN, CDR2 SVGIG (reference sequence). This clonotype turned up a few times. Its specificity is unknown. The junction does not match germline at one end; this may be a read error. The TCR beta CDR3 regions underwent amplification using RNA transcripts as the source. When the TCR CDR3 underwent first-round RT-PCR, the HTBI primer set was used. TCRdb re-called the multiplex PCR reads through MiXCR, storing one row per CDR3 protein. The table records about half a million distinct CDR3 sequences, 15% to 20% of them present only once. Pregnant or lactating patients were excluded, as were those with uncontrolled infection or other autoimmune disease.

The specimen sequenced was blood. This receptor was identified in a man in his forties with Graves' ophthalmopathy. The chain carries TRBV30 and TRBJ1-3; 8 bases line up with TRBD1. In DNA, the CDR3 is TGTGCCTGGAGTGTACAGGGGGACTCCTTGCATTTT. It encodes CAWSVQGDSLHF.